A selection of T cell receptor beta chains follows, all from one sample in a study of shared clonotypes between healthy human individuals. This table comes from immunoSEQ multiplex PCR, and its TCRdb copy is limited to in-frame clones, with some not included. Here the sample spans roughly 200,000 clones, approximately 70% being singletons. The sequenced sample was memory CD4+ T cells sorted from blood. The receptor set was obtained from a man aged 25-45 years in good health. Each CDR3 is given with its conserved first and last residue. A D gene is named only where the DNA matches it firmly. A row's size may be missing; if present it is once, few, many or a size class.

abundance: NA; d_gene: TRBD2; len: 15; j_gene: TRBJ2-3; v_gene: TRBV9; CDR3nt: TGTGCCAGCAGCGTAGTCAGCGGGGGTTCCGATACGCAGTATTTT; CDR3aa: CASSVVSGGSDTQYF
abundance: few; d_gene: TRBD2; len: 16; j_gene: TRBJ2-7; v_gene: TRBV14; CDR3nt: TGTGCCAGCAGCCAGGGGACTAGCGGAAGCTCCTACGAGCAGTACTTC; CDR3aa: CASSQGTSGSSYEQYF
abundance: few; d_gene: NA; len: 14; j_gene: TRBJ2-7; v_gene: TRBV5-4; CDR3nt: TGTGCCAGCAGCTTGGGTAGTGTCTCCTACGAGCAGTACTTC; CDR3aa: CASSLGSVSYEQYF
abundance: NA; d_gene: TRBD2; len: 17; j_gene: TRBJ2-1; v_gene: TRBV27; CDR3nt: TGTGCCAGCAACGCGGGGGGACAAAAAACTACCTACAATGAGCAGTTCTTC; CDR3aa: CASNAGGQKTTYNEQFF
abundance: once; d_gene: NA; len: 16; j_gene: TRBJ1-5; v_gene: TRBV21-1; CDR3nt: TGTGCCAGCATGCGGGGGAGAGCACCCTACAATCAGCCCCAGCATTTT; CDR3aa: CASMRGRAPYNQPQHF
abundance: few; d_gene: NA; len: 13; j_gene: TRBJ1-3; v_gene: TRBV10-1; CDR3nt: TGCGCCAGCAGTGAACATATTGGAAACACCATATATTTT; CDR3aa: CASSEHIGNTIYF
abundance: NA; d_gene: TRBD1; len: 16; j_gene: TRBJ2-2; v_gene: TRBV18; CDR3nt: TGTGCCAGCTCACCACAGGGGGCTATGAACACCGGGGAGCTGTTTTTT; CDR3aa: CASSPQGAMNTGELFF
abundance: NA; d_gene: NA; len: 15; j_gene: TRBJ1-3; v_gene: TRBV15; CDR3nt: TGTGCCACCAGCAGAGTCGGGACACCAGGAAACACCATATATTTT; CDR3aa: CATSRVGTPGNTIYF
abundance: NA; d_gene: NA; len: 16; j_gene: TRBJ1-1; v_gene: TRBV27; CDR3nt: TGTGCCAGCAGCCCACTTCGGACGGCCCGTTTAACTGAAGCTTTCTTT; CDR3aa: CASSPLRTARLTEAFF
abundance: NA; d_gene: TRBD1; len: 14; j_gene: TRBJ2-5; v_gene: TRBV10-3; CDR3nt: TGTGCCACACGCCCGGGACAGACATCGGAGACCCAGTACTTC; CDR3aa: CATRPGQTSETQYF
abundance: NA; d_gene: TRBD1; len: 13; j_gene: TRBJ2-7; v_gene: TRBV29-1; CDR3nt: TGCAGCGTGCGGACAGGGGGCTTGAACGAGCAGTACTTC; CDR3aa: CSVRTGGLNEQYF
abundance: NA; d_gene: NA; len: 12; j_gene: TRBJ1-2; v_gene: TRBV5-1; CDR3nt: TGCGCCAGCAGCTTTGACAGTGATGGCTACACCTTC; CDR3aa: CASSFDSDGYTF
abundance: many; d_gene: TRBD2; len: 16; j_gene: TRBJ2-1; v_gene: TRBV7-6; CDR3nt: TGTGCCAGCAGCTCTTTTAGCGGGAGAGGGTACAATGAGCAGTTCTTC; CDR3aa: CASSSFSGRGYNEQFF
abundance: NA; d_gene: TRBD2; len: 15; j_gene: TRBJ2-7; v_gene: TRBV27; CDR3nt: TGTGCCAGCAGGCGTGGGACTAGCGGTTTCTACGAGCAGTACTTC; CDR3aa: CASRRGTSGFYEQYF
abundance: NA; d_gene: TRBD2; len: 12; j_gene: TRBJ2-1; v_gene: TRBV18; CDR3nt: TGTGCCAGCTCACCTCTAGCGGGGGAGCAGTTCTTC; CDR3aa: CASSPLAGEQFF
abundance: once; d_gene: NA; len: 11; j_gene: TRBJ1-2; v_gene: TRBV6-6; CDR3nt: TGTGCCAGCAGTGAATCGGGTGGCTACACCTTC; CDR3aa: CASSESGGYTF
abundance: NA; d_gene: NA; len: 14; j_gene: TRBJ2-7; v_gene: TRBV14; CDR3nt: TGTGCCAGCAGCCATTGGGGGCAAACCTACGAGCAGTACTTC; CDR3aa: CASSHWGQTYEQYF
abundance: few; d_gene: NA; len: 14; j_gene: TRBJ2-7; v_gene: TRBV27; CDR3nt: TGTGCCAGCAGCAGCCGACTAGTCCAGTACGAGCAGTACTTC; CDR3aa: CASSSRLVQYEQYF
abundance: NA; d_gene: TRBD1; len: 14; j_gene: TRBJ1-2; v_gene: TRBV19; CDR3nt: TGTGCCAGTAGCTCGGGACAGACCCTAAGAGGCTACACCTTC; CDR3aa: CASSSGQTLRGYTF
abundance: NA; d_gene: TRBD1; len: 14; j_gene: TRBJ1-3; v_gene: TRBV9; CDR3nt: TGTGCCAGCAGCGCCCAGGGGGCGAGGACGCCGATATATTTT; CDR3aa: CASSAQGARTPIYF
abundance: NA; d_gene: NA; len: 15; j_gene: TRBJ1-1; v_gene: TRBV10-2; CDR3nt: TGCGCCAGCATCCTCGGTTGGGGGCAAACCACTGAAGCTTTCTTT; CDR3aa: CASILGWGQTTEAFF
abundance: NA; d_gene: NA; len: 14; j_gene: TRBJ2-7; v_gene: TRBV5-1; CDR3nt: TGCGCCAGCAGCACCATCCCCGGAGAGGGCGAGCAGTACTTC; CDR3aa: CASSTIPGEGEQYF
abundance: NA; d_gene: NA; len: 14; j_gene: TRBJ2-2; v_gene: TRBV6-4; CDR3nt: TGTGCCAGCAGTGTTACGACTAGGACCGGGGAGCTGTTTTTT; CDR3aa: CASSVTTRTGELFF
abundance: NA; d_gene: NA; len: 13; j_gene: TRBJ1-2; v_gene: TRBV19; CDR3nt: TGTGCCAGTCGGGACCCAAACAACTATGGCTACACCTTC; CDR3aa: CASRDPNNYGYTF
abundance: once; d_gene: TRBD2; len: 16; j_gene: TRBJ2-3; v_gene: TRBV2; CDR3nt: TGTGCCAGCAGTACTAGCGGGAGGGCAGGCACAGATACGCAGTATTTT; CDR3aa: CASSTSGRAGTDTQYF
abundance: NA; d_gene: NA; len: 14; j_gene: TRBJ2-6; v_gene: TRBV5-1; CDR3nt: TGCGCCAGCAGCTTTCTCGGTGGGGCCAACGTCCTGACTTTC; CDR3aa: CASSFLGGANVLTF
abundance: few; d_gene: NA; len: 11; j_gene: TRBJ2-7; v_gene: TRBV7-2; CDR3nt: TGTGCCAGCAGCTACCGCTACGAGCAGTACTTC; CDR3aa: CASSYRYEQYF